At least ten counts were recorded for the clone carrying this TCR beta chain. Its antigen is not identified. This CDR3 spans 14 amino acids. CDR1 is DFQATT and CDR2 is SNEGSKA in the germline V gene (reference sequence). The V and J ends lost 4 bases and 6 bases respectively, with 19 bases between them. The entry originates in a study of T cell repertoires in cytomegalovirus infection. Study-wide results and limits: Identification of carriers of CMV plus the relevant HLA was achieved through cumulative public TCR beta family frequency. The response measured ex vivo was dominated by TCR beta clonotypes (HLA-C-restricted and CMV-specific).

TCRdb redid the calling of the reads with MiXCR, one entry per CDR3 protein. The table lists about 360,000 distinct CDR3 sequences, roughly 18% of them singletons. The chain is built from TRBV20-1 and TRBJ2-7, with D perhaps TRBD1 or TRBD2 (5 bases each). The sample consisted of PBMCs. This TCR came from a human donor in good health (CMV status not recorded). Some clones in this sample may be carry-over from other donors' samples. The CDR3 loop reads CSATLTRGAREQYF. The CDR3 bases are TGCAGTGCTACGCTTACGAGGGGAGCACGCGAGCAGTACTTC.